This TCR beta chain was captured by sequencing in a study of CD8+ T cells in alopecia areata. Study findings and constraints: Scalp data also include sequences from resident alphabeta T cells of normal skin.

Extraction and reverse transcription of RNA yielded cDNA as the sequencing template. Here immunoSEQ multiplex PCR was the method, and the copy in TCRdb shows in-frame clones only, minus some. Among fewer than 250,000 clones listed, 60% were seen once. The germline V gene has CDR1 MNHNY and CDR2 SVGAGI (reference sequence). The CDR3 extends over 16 amino acids. Trimming removed 4 bases from V and 4 bases from J; junction bases left unmatched: 7. This clone was seen only a few times. Its antigen is not identified. Specified treatment: oral pan-JAK inhibitor, 5-10 mg twice daily. This receptor was taken from a human donor with alopecia areata. The chain combines TRBV6-6 with TRBJ2-3, with 11 bases that match TRBD1. The sample was CD4+ T cells sorted from blood, taken at week 4, from a patient treated with tofacitinib. CDR3: CASSSGQGATADTQYF. CDR3 nucleotides: TGTGCCAGCAGTTCCGGACAGGGGGCGACGGCAGATACGCAGTATTTT.